Given below is one T cell receptor (beta chain) in context. The target of this receptor is not known. No base qualities exist here, and no much larger clone lies one base off it. In the paper's terms, the time point label means: 180 days after allo-HCT. Blood samples were obtained from recipients approximately 28 days before transplant and at days 30, 100 and 180 after transplant. Nuclei Lysis Solution was used to extract genomic DNA from fresh or cryopreserved unfractionated peripheral blood mononuclear cells. The data originate from a study of T cell clonotyping in hematopoietic cell transplantation (dated by TCRdb to 2020 to 2023). Regarding the study in general: A total of under 150 blood samples were collected in the study from some 40 consecutive transplant recipients and their related donors. Recruitment of patients ran from September 2015 to early 2017, and follow-up continued until late 2020 or until death.

Study-wide conclusions, independent of this receptor: Just a small fraction of recipient repertoires overlapped with donor repertoires, and more than 97% appeared de novo at the given depth. A decrease in recipient TCR diversity was observed after transplant, and a progressive increase in pathologically expanded clonotypes was seen from day 30 to day 180. Broader TCR repertoire diversity after transplant was predicted by Inverse Simpson Index values from donors and from recipients before transplant. The sample size was limited, and because cells were not sorted, the contributions of CD4 and CD8 repertoires could not be separated.

The immunoSEQ assay, a bias-controlled multiplex PCR with V- and J-specific primers, was used to amplify TCR beta CDR3 regions from genomic DNA. In a second PCR step, the CDR3 amplicons were tagged with a proprietary barcode plus Illumina adapter sequences. CDR3 libraries were sequenced on an Illumina MiSeq instrument. Per the original workflow: Export and quality control were handled in immunoSEQ Analyzer 3.0, while downstream analyses relied on R Bioconductor and Immunarch. Only productive rearrangements within the normalized downsampled data set were used in the calculation of repertoire metrics. In the normalized cohort, clonotypes with more than 5 templates were defined as pathologically expanded. Repertoire diversity was measured with the Inverse Simpson Index. The non-normalized data set was used for CMV-specificity analyses so that all clonotypes could be captured. TCRdb retrieved this table from immuneACCESS and kept in-frame rearrangements only. Not all clones are present; in checked studies, unresolved V genes account for under half, and no reason is known for the remainder. Clonal size and the V and J genes are those of that table, whereas D and trimming came from the DNA. For this sample the table gives around 9,300 clones, of which 85% were detected only once. The ten largest clones take up roughly a third of the sample.

The CDR3 numbers 13 residues from cysteine through phenylalanine. Kept here is only the CDR3 DNA, which spans 39 bases and is read in frame from base 1. V is clipped by 2 bases and J by 4 bases, and the sequence between their germline boundaries is 6 bases long. CDR1 GTSNPN and CDR2 SVGIG were looked up in the germline V gene (reference sequence). Sample: PBMCs, taken 180 days after allogeneic stem cell transplant. This TCR was recovered from a female patient aged 30 to 40 who had an allogeneic stem cell transplant, so the T cells may come from the graft donor. Some clones in this sample may be carry-over from other donors' samples. This sequence uses TRBV30 and TRBJ2-6; the D gene cannot be named for sure. The nucleotide sequence is given as TGTGCCTGGAGTTCCCGCGGGGCCAACGTCCTGACTTTC. Its amino acids are CAWSSRGANVLTF.